This note documents a single T cell receptor (beta chain) sequence. Original methodology: From reference gene primer amplification, estimates of nucleated cell counts were derived. Using immunoSEQ multiplex PCR, the repertoire was profiled, and TCRdb retains in-frame clones only, with some absent. The DNA gave D and trimming, while V, J and clone size come from that table. The profile covers around 220,000 clones, with approximately 90% appearing a single time and around 2.2% taken by the ten largest. These data originate in a study of blood T cell repertoires in COVID-19. As for the study in general: T cells, B-cell-depleted T cells, or PBMCs provided the cDNA or gDNA that served as material.

The V gene's germline CDR1 is SGDLS and CDR2 YYNGEE. Germline trimming cut 0 bases from V and 7 bases from J; bases unmatched to any gene: 8. The length of the CDR3 is 17 residues. The chain recombines TRBV9 with TRBJ2-1; 12 bases align to TRBD2. This clonotype originated in a woman in her thirties or forties who had recovered from COVID-19. Sequences were obtained from peripheral blood. As DNA, the CDR3 is TGTGCCAGCAGCGTAGTAGGGGGAGGGACTAGCGGGAATGAGCAGTTCTTC. Translated, it gives CASSVVGGGTSGNEQFF.